Sequencing of this T cell receptor (beta chain) was carried out in a study of T cells after yellow fever vaccination. This clonotype was recorded at least ten times. Its antigen remains unidentified. Generation of TCR cDNA used 5'RACE template switching (which added a universal primer site and UMIs). MiXCR was run by TCRdb on the 5' RACE reads, yielding one entry per CDR3 protein. The table records some 400,000 distinct CDR3 sequences, under 20% of them present only once. Whole-study results and caveats: Most primary-vaccination clones recurred post-booster (just under 98% CD4, 88% CD8). Though it reached lower strength, the secondary response hit its peak faster, day 5 versus 15. Contamination by abundant bulk-population clonotypes could be present in FACS-sorted repertoires.

The CDR3 extends over 14 amino acids. Germline V gene sequence: CDR1 ENHRY, CDR2 SYGVKD. V was clipped by 2 bases and J by 5 bases, with 12 bases between them. Sequencing was performed on PBMCs, taken before the yellow fever booster vaccination. The TCR was taken from a man aged 18 to 30 who received the YFV17D yellow fever vaccine. The rearrangement joins TRBV10-3 to TRBJ2-5; D may be TRBD1 (6 bases). CDR3 sequence reads: CAISESQGRETQYF. DNA for the CDR3: TGTGCCATCAGTGAGAGTCAGGGGCGGGAGACCCAGTACTTC.